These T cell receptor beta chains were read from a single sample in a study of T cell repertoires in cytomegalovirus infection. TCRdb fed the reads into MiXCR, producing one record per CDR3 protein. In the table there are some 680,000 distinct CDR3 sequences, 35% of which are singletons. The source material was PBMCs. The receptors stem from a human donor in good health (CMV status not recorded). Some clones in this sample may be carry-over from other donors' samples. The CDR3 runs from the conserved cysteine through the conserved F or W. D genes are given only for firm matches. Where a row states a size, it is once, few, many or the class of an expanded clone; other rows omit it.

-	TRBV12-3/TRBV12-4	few	CASSISGSNQPQHF
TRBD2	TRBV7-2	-	CASSLFASGSGRSYNEQFF
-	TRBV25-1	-	CASSERAGDRPYTEAFF
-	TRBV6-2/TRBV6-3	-	CARSSQSGPSNEQFF
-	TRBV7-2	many	CASSFRDDQPQHF
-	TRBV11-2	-	CASSLVWSSYNEQFF
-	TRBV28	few	CASSPDRLERLDTQYF
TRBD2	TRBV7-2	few	CASSYLAGAYEQYF
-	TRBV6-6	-	CASSYSSGRAEVAFF
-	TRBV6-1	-	CAISEVGTGNTEAFF